This T cell receptor beta chain was sequenced for a study of vaccination effects on CD4 cells after COVID-19. Study background: Specimens were obtained from a couple of convalescent patients 16 days and one week prior to vaccination.

This clone has just a few counts. Its specificity is unknown. The data were produced by immunoSEQ multiplex PCR, yet TCRdb's version contains in-frame clones alone and is incomplete. The sample shows tens of thousands of clones, 75% to 85% of them seen only once. The CDR3 extends over 16 amino acids. Germline V CDR1 and CDR2: SGDLS, YYNGEE. The V and J ends lost 0 bases and 0 bases, in that order; junction bases with no gene match: 5. Antigen-specific CD4+ T cells expanded by the ViraFEST assay with viral peptide pools were then sequenced. Following culture for about ten days, CD4+ T cells were isolated. Documented for the person is a PCR-confirmed SARS-CoV-2 infection occurring between March and December 2020.

The source was CD4+ T cells from PBMCs cultured with HIV peptides, collected before COVID-19 vaccination. Subset described: HIV-1 Nef peptide pool negative control/reference culture. The sequence was collected from a human donor who had a prior SARS-CoV-2 infection. The chain joins TRBV9 to TRBJ1-2; 7 nucleotides match TRBD1. The CDR3 loop is CASSVAETGANYGYTF. As DNA, the CDR3 is TGTGCCAGCAGCGTAGCTGAAACAGGGGCTAACTATGGCTACACCTTC.